The source of this T cell receptor beta chain is a study of blood T cell repertoires in COVID-19. In the source study's methods: Estimates of nucleated cell counts were drawn from the amplification of reference gene primers. This table comes from immunoSEQ multiplex PCR, and its TCRdb copy is limited to in-frame clones, with some not included. V and J calls and clone size come straight from that table; D and trimming were deduced from the DNA. The data contain some 100,000 clones, about 86% of them singletons. Participants had their cohort set by participant-reported clinical history. Recovered participants had two consecutive negative NP/OP PCR tests, healthcare professional clearance, or symptom resolution. Material: PBMCs or T cells enriched from blood (not recorded which). This receptor was identified in a woman between 50 and 59 years old who had recovered from COVID-19.

CDR3 bases: TGTGCCAGCAGTTTAGGACAGGGAAGGAATGAGCAGTTCTTC. Its protein product is CASSLGQGRNEQFF. V usage is TRBV27 and J usage is TRBJ2-1; 8 nucleotides line up with TRBD1. With V trimmed by 2 bases and J by 7 bases, 4 bases remained unmatched. The CDR3 runs to 14 residues. Germline assignment: CDR1 MNHEY and CDR2 SMNVEV (reference sequence).